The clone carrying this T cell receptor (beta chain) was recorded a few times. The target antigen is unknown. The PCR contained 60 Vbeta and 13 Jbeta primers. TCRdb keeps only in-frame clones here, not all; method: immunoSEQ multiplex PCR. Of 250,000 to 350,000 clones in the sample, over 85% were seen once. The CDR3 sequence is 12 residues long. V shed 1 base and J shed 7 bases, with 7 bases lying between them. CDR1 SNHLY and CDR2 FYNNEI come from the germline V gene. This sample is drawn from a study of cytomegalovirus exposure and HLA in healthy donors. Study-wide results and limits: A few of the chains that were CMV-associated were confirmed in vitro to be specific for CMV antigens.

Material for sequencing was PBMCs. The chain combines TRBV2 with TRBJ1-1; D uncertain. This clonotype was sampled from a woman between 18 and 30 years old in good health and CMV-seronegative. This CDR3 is CASSEGQYEAFF. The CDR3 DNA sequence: TGTGCCAGCAGTGAAGGGCAGTATGAAGCTTTCTTT.